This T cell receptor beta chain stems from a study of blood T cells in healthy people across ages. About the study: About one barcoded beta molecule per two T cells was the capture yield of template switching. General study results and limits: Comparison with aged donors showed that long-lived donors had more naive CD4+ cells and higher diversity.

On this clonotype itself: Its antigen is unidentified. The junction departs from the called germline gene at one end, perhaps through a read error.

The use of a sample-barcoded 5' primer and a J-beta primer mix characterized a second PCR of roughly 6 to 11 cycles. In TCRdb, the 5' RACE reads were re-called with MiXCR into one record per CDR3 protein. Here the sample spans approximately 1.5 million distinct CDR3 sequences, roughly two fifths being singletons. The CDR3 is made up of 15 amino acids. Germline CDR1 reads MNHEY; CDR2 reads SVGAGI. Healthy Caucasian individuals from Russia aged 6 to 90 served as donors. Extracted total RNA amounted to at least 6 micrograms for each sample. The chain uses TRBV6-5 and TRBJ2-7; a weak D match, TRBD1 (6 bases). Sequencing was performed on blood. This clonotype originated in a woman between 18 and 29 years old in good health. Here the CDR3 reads CDSSSEPGQTYEQYF. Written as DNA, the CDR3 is TGTGACAGCAGTTCAGAACCGGGACAAACCTACGAGCAGTACTTC.